This T cell receptor (beta chain) stems from a study of T-cell memory formation after mild COVID-19. This clonotype showed up just a few times. This CDR3 region has 16 residues. CDR1 is SGHTA and CDR2 is FQGTGA in the germline V gene. V shed 5 bases and J 0 bases; nucleotides not matched to a gene: 7. TCRdb reanalysed the 5' RACE reads using MiXCR and keeps one entry per CDR3 protein. In the table there are fewer than 450,000 distinct CDR3 sequences, approximately 25% of which are singletons. The sequence derives from an adult woman who had mild COVID-19 (a few samples of this study predate the infection). Cell type and time point are not known. The sample consisted of PBMCs or a T cell subset sorted from them (not recorded which). This sequence joins TRBV7-3 and TRBJ2-3, with 8 bases fitting TRBD2. The CDR3 here is CASSPRAGGSTDTQYF. The CDR3 DNA follows: TGTGCCAGCAGCCCCAGGGCGGGGGGAAGCACAGATACGCAGTATTTT.